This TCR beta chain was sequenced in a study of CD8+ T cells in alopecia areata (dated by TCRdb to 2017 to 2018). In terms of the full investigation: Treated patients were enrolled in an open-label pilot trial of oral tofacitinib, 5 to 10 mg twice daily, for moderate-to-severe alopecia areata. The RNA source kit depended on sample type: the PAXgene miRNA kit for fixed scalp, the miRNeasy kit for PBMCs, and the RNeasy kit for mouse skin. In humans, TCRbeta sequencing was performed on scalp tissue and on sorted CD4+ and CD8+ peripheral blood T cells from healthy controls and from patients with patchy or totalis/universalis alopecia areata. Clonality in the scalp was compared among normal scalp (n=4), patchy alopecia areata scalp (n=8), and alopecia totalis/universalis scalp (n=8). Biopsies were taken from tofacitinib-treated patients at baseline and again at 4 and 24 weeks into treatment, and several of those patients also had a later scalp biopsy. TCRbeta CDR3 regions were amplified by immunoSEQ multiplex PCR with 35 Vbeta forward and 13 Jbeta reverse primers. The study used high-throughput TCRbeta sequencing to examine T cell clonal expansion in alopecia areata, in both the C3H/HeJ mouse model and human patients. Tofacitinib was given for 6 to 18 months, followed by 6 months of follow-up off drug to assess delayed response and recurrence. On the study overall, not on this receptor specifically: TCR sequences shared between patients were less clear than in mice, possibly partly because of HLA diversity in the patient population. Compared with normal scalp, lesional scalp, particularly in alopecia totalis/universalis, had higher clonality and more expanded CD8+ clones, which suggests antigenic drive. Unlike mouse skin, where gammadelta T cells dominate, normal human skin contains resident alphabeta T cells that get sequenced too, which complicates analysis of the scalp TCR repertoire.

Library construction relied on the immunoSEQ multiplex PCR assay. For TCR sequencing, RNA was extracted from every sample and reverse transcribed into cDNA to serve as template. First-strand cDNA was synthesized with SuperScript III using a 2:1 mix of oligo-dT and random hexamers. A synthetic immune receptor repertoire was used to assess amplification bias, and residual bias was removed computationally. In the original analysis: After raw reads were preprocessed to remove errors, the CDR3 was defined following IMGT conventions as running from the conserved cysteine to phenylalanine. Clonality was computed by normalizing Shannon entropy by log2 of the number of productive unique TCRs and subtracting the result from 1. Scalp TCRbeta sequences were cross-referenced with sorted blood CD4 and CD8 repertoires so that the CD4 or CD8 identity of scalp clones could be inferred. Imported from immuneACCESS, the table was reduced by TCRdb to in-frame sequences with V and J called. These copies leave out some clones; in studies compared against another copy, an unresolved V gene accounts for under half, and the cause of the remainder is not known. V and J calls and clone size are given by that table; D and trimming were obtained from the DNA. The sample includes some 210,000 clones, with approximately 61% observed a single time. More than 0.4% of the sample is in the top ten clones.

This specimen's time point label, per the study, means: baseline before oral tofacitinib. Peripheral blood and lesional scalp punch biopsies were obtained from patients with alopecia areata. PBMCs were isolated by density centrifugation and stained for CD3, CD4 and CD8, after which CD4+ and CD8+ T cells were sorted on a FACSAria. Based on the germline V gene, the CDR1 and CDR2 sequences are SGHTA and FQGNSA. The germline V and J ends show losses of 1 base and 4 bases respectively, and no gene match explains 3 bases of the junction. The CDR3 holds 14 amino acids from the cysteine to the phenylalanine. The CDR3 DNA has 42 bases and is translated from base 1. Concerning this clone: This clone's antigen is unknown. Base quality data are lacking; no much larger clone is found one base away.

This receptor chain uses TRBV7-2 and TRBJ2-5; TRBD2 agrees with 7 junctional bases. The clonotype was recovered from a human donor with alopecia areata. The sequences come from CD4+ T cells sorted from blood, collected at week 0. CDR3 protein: CASSLGLAVETQYF. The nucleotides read TGTGCCAGCAGCTTAGGGCTAGCGGTAGAGACCCAGTACTTC.